A single sample is the source of the 5 T cell receptor beta chains below, sequenced in a study of cytomegalovirus exposure and HLA in healthy donors. In the PCR, 60 Vbeta and 13 Jbeta primers were used. The assay was immunoSEQ multiplex PCR, and TCRdb's table has in-frame clones only and misses some. The sample contains some 85,000 clones, 76% of which appear only once. Sequencing was carried out using PBMCs. The source of these receptors is a man aged 35-49 years in good health and CMV-seronegative.

The V and J genes are TRBV2 and TRBJ1-1, with no clear D. Germline lookup yields CDR1 SNHLY and CDR2 FYNNEI. This CDR3 region has 12 residues. Trimming cost V 1 base and J 11 bases, with 11 bases left between them. Here the CDR3 DNA reads TGTGCCAGCAGTGAAGAGAGGGTCGCGGCTTTCTTT. This sequence encodes CASSEERVAAFF.

Turning to this clone: The sample holds other DNA sequences that translate to the same CDR3. The J gene is TRBJ2-7, the V gene TRBV2; D is ambiguous. V lost 2 bases, J lost 2 bases, and 4 bases lay in between. Germline lookup yields CDR1 SNHLY and CDR2 FYNNEI. CDR3 length: 12 amino acids. This CDR3 reads CASSEPAYEQYF. The CDR3 region has the DNA TGTGCCAGCAGTGAACCAGCCTACGAGCAGTACTTC.

The rearrangement links TRBV7-2 to TRBJ1-1; D not certain. Germline CDR1 SGHTA, CDR2 FQGNSA. This CDR3 spans 13 amino acids. Trimming removed 7 bases from V and 2 bases from J, with 11 bases in between. This chain's CDR3 is CASMSQANTEAFF. The CDR3 region has the DNA TGTGCCAGCATGTCTCAGGCAAACACTGAAGCTTTCTTT.

Details on this clone: Germline is not matched at one junction end, which may reflect a read error. V usage is TRBV11-2 and J usage is TRBJ2-7, with D possibly TRBD2 on 5 matching bases. Germline V CDR1 and CDR2: SGHAT, FQNNGV. This CDR3 region has 13 residues. Written as DNA, the CDR3 is TGTGCCAGCAGCGTAGAGGGCCCTCTTGAGCAGTACTTC. Encoded protein: CASSVEGPLEQYF.

The chain is built from TRBV5-1 and TRBJ2-5, with D tentatively TRBD2 (6 bases). Per the germline V gene, CDR1 is SGHRS and CDR2 is YFSETQ. The CDR3 has 14 amino acids. V was shortened by 4 bases and J by 5 bases, with 15 bases between the two germline ends. CDR3 sequence (DNA): TGCGCCAGCAGCGCCACGCGGGGCGCCGAGACCCAGTACTTC. It codes for CASSATRGAETQYF. The complete variable domain, with remaining parts taken from reference TRBV5-1 and TRBJ2-5, reads KAGVTQTPRYLIKTRGQQVTLSCSPISGHRSVSWYQQTPGQGLQFLFEYFSETQRNKGNFPGRFSGRQFSNSRSEMNVSTLELGDSALYLCASSATRGAETQYFGPGTRLLVL.